This is a list of T cell receptor beta chains from one sample in a study of Ad26.COV2.S vaccination and SARS-CoV-2 variants. Libraries were prepared by immunoSEQ multiplex PCR; TCRdb keeps only in-frame clonotypes and omits some of them. This sample yields about 390,000 clones, of which 88% are seen a single time; 3.5% belongs to the top ten. The sequencing here drew on peripheral blood, taken in a trial of Ad26.COV2.S vaccine versus placebo. Every receptor here comes from a person between 18 and 65 years old who received the Ad26.COV2.S COVID-19 vaccine or a placebo. Both conserved end residues are part of each CDR3. The D gene is left open where the match is weak. The size of a clone is reported for some rows only, either as once, few or many, or as a class for expanded clones.

cdr3_length: 20; j_call: TRBJ1-6; v_call: TRBV21-1; clone_size: NA; d_call: NA; cdr3_nt: TGTGCCAGCAGCAAAAGTGGTAGTCCGGGACAGGGGGCGCAGAATTCACCCCTCCACTTT; cdr3_aa: CASSKSGSPGQGAQNSPLHF
cdr3_length: 16; j_call: TRBJ2-3; v_call: TRBV5-1; clone_size: NA; d_call: NA; cdr3_nt: TGCGCCAGCAGCCACGGAAGGGGAACTAGCACAGATACGCAGTATTTT; cdr3_aa: CASSHGRGTSTDTQYF
cdr3_length: 14; j_call: TRBJ2-1; v_call: TRBV11-2; clone_size: NA; d_call: NA; cdr3_nt: TGTGCCAGCAGCTTAGATCCAGGGGACAATGAGCAGTTCTTC; cdr3_aa: CASSLDPGDNEQFF
cdr3_length: 15; j_call: TRBJ1-3; v_call: TRBV5-6; clone_size: NA; d_call: NA; cdr3_nt: TGTGCCAGCAGCTTAACCGTTAGCTCTGGAAACACCATATATTTT; cdr3_aa: CASSLTVSSGNTIYF
cdr3_length: 17; j_call: TRBJ2-7; v_call: TRBV5-5; clone_size: NA; d_call: NA; cdr3_nt: TGTGCCAGCAGCTTGGCCGAAGGATTTAAGGGGAACTACGAGCAGTACTTC; cdr3_aa: CASSLAEGFKGNYEQYF
cdr3_length: 12; j_call: TRBJ1-4; v_call: TRBV7-9; clone_size: NA; d_call: NA; cdr3_nt: TGTGCCAGCAGCACGGACGGCCGAAAACTGTTTTTT; cdr3_aa: CASSTDGRKLFF
cdr3_length: 14; j_call: TRBJ2-1; v_call: TRBV5-1; clone_size: NA; d_call: NA; cdr3_nt: TGCGCCAGCAGCTTATTGGAGGGTCGGGGTGAGCAGTTCTTC; cdr3_aa: CASSLLEGRGEQFF
cdr3_length: 17; j_call: TRBJ1-5; v_call: TRBV27; clone_size: once; d_call: NA; cdr3_nt: TGTGCCAGCAGTCCAGACGGGGACCTGGGGGGCAATCAGCCCCAGCATTTT; cdr3_aa: CASSPDGDLGGNQPQHF
cdr3_length: 13; j_call: TRBJ1-2; v_call: TRBV13; clone_size: NA; d_call: NA; cdr3_nt: TGTGCCAGCAGCCCGAGAGGGACCTATGGCTACACCTTC; cdr3_aa: CASSPRGTYGYTF
cdr3_length: 15; j_call: TRBJ1-3; v_call: TRBV7-2; clone_size: NA; d_call: NA; cdr3_nt: TGTGCCAGCAGCTTGGGGGGGGCGAGTGGAAACACCATATATTTT; cdr3_aa: CASSLGGASGNTIYF
cdr3_length: 16; j_call: TRBJ2-3; v_call: TRBV7-2; clone_size: NA; d_call: TRBD2; cdr3_nt: TGTGCCAGCAGCGGGCGACTAGCGGGCTACACAGATACGCAGTATTTT; cdr3_aa: CASSGRLAGYTDTQYF
cdr3_length: 13; j_call: TRBJ1-6; v_call: TRBV14; clone_size: NA; d_call: NA; cdr3_nt: TGTGCCAGCAGCCAAGACTTCACTTCACCCCTCCACTTT; cdr3_aa: CASSQDFTSPLHF
cdr3_length: 15; j_call: TRBJ2-1; v_call: TRBV5-1; clone_size: NA; d_call: TRBD2; cdr3_nt: TGCGCCAGCAGCTTGGGTGCGGGGGACTACAATGAGCAGTTCTTC; cdr3_aa: CASSLGAGDYNEQFF
cdr3_length: 13; j_call: TRBJ2-6; v_call: TRBV6-6; clone_size: NA; d_call: NA; cdr3_nt: TGTGCCAGCCGTAAGGGGCTTGCCAACGTCCTGACTTTC; cdr3_aa: CASRKGLANVLTF
cdr3_length: 15; j_call: TRBJ1-1; v_call: TRBV15; clone_size: NA; d_call: NA; cdr3_nt: TGTGCCACCAGCACAGAGAGGGCCGCGGGCGCTGAAGCTTTCTTT; cdr3_aa: CATSTERAAGAEAFF
cdr3_length: 14; j_call: TRBJ2-7; v_call: TRBV28; clone_size: NA; d_call: NA; cdr3_nt: TGTGCCAGCAGTTTAGCAGGACCCACTGGAGAGCAGTACTTC; cdr3_aa: CASSLAGPTGEQYF
cdr3_length: 16; j_call: TRBJ1-2; v_call: TRBV3-1/TRBV3-2; clone_size: few; d_call: TRBD1; cdr3_nt: TGTGCCAGCAGCTCGCGGGACCGACAGGGCGGGTATGGCTACACCTTC; cdr3_aa: CASSSRDRQGGYGYTF
cdr3_length: 12; j_call: TRBJ1-2; v_call: TRBV30; clone_size: NA; d_call: NA; cdr3_nt: TGTGCCTGGAGTGCACTTGGCTATGGCTACACCTTC; cdr3_aa: CAWSALGYGYTF
cdr3_length: 15; j_call: TRBJ2-7; v_call: TRBV7-8; clone_size: NA; d_call: TRBD2; cdr3_nt: TGTGCCAGCAGCACGCTAGCGGGGACCTCCTACGAGCAGTACTTC; cdr3_aa: CASSTLAGTSYEQYF
cdr3_length: 15; j_call: TRBJ2-7; v_call: TRBV6-6; clone_size: NA; d_call: TRBD1; cdr3_nt: TGTGCCAGCACCACCCCGACAGGGGGGATCTACGAGCAGTACTTC; cdr3_aa: CASTTPTGGIYEQYF
cdr3_length: 16; j_call: TRBJ1-4; v_call: TRBV19; clone_size: NA; d_call: NA; cdr3_nt: TGTGCCAGTAGTATTTGGCAGCGGCAGGCTAATGAAAAACTGTTTTTT; cdr3_aa: CASSIWQRQANEKLFF
cdr3_length: 14; j_call: TRBJ2-1; v_call: TRBV5-1; clone_size: NA; d_call: NA; cdr3_nt: TGCGCCAGCAGCTTGATAGGACAGTGGAATGAGCAGTTCTTC; cdr3_aa: CASSLIGQWNEQFF
cdr3_length: 15; j_call: TRBJ2-1; v_call: TRBV30; clone_size: NA; d_call: TRBD1; cdr3_nt: TGTGCCTGGAGTAATCTTGGGACAGGGCCCAATGAGCAGTTCTTC; cdr3_aa: CAWSNLGTGPNEQFF
cdr3_length: 17; j_call: TRBJ2-2; v_call: TRBV3-1/TRBV3-2; clone_size: NA; d_call: NA; cdr3_nt: TGTGCCAGCAGCCAAGTTGCCGGGGACAAGAACACCGGGGAGCTGTTTTTT; cdr3_aa: CASSQVAGDKNTGELFF
cdr3_length: 14; j_call: TRBJ2-7; v_call: TRBV11-2; clone_size: once; d_call: NA; cdr3_nt: TGTGCCAGCAGCTCAAGGGCGGGGATCTACGAGCAGTACTTC; cdr3_aa: CASSSRAGIYEQYF
cdr3_length: 14; j_call: TRBJ2-5; v_call: TRBV3-1/TRBV3-2; clone_size: NA; d_call: NA; cdr3_nt: TGTGCCAGCAGCCAAGTTCGCGGGCCAGGGACCCAGTACTTC; cdr3_aa: CASSQVRGPGTQYF
cdr3_length: 14; j_call: TRBJ1-4; v_call: TRBV19; clone_size: few; d_call: NA; cdr3_nt: TGTGCCAGTAGTACTCCCTCGGGAGACGAAAAACTGTTTTTT; cdr3_aa: CASSTPSGDEKLFF
cdr3_length: 15; j_call: TRBJ1-3; v_call: TRBV9; clone_size: NA; d_call: NA; cdr3_nt: TGTGCCAGCAGCGTAGAGTTGGGCGGTGGAAACACCATATATTTT; cdr3_aa: CASSVELGGGNTIYF
cdr3_length: 14; j_call: TRBJ2-7; v_call: TRBV11-2; clone_size: NA; d_call: NA; cdr3_nt: TGTGCCAGCAGCTTAGGTTCAGGTTTTGCCGAGCAGTACTTC; cdr3_aa: CASSLGSGFAEQYF